The source of this T cell receptor beta chain is a study of shared clonotypes between healthy human individuals. From germline, CDR1 is SGHNT and CDR2 YENEEA. Trimming cost V 5 bases and J 8 bases; bases outside gene matches: 5. CDR3 size: 12 residues. Over several immunoSEQ plates, each subset's genomic DNA was distributed in even portions. As processed by the authors: Filtering differed since immunoSEQ provided only junctions, with no quality scores. Profiled with immunoSEQ multiplex PCR; TCRdb holds only in-frame clones, not every one. The V and J calls and clone size are taken from that table; D and trimming were inferred from the DNA. The data hold approximately 460,000 clones, with roughly four fifths observed a single time.

The J gene is TRBJ1-2, the V gene TRBV11-3, with 7 bases identical to TRBD1. The TCR originated in a woman in her thirties or forties in good health. Some clones in this sample may be carry-over from other donors' samples. The sample comprised PBMCs. The CDR3 coding sequence is TGTGCCAGCAGCCAAACAGGGGAAGGCTACACCTTC. It codes for CASSQTGEGYTF.